This T cell receptor (beta chain) is from a study of spatial heterogeneity in lung cancer. V gave up 2 bases and J gave up 4 bases; unmatched junction bases: 2. Germline values: CDR1 MDHEN, CDR2 SYDVKM. The CDR3 is made up of 16 amino acids. TCRdb re-called the 5' RACE reads through MiXCR, storing one row per CDR3 protein. The data contain approximately 52,000 distinct CDR3 sequences, roughly 5.2% of them seen just once; the ten biggest clones take up 11%. Regarding time point: sample taken at primary tumor resection. In its sample, this clonotype was seen many times. The chain combines TRBV28 with TRBJ2-1; 13 bases match TRBD2. The sample here was PBMCs, taken at surgery. This TCR was recovered from a male donor with early-stage non-small cell lung cancer. This CDR3 is CASSLRGLAGYNEQFF. CDR3 sequence (DNA): TGTGCCAGCAGTTTACGGGGACTAGCGGGATACAATGAGCAGTTCTTC.